These 25 T cell receptor beta chains originate from one sample sequenced in a study of human T cells and chemical hapten exposure. This sample's time point: patch test 1, 2 weeks after DPC sensitization. Described treatment: therapeutic diphenylcyclopropenone sensitization with weekly scalp DPC. TCRdb re-analysed the RACE reads in MiXCR, keeping a single row per CDR3 protein. The sample holds more than 80,000 distinct CDR3 sequences, around 7.8% seen once. The sample consisted of whole blood, taken in connection with sensitization to the hapten diphenylcyclopropenone (DPC). Receptors were obtained from a woman in her 30s with alopecia areata. Some clones in this sample may be carry-over from other donors' samples.

The J gene is TRBJ1-1, the V gene TRBV12-3 or TRBV12-4; no definite D call. The CDR3 is made up of 12 amino acids. V was pared by 2 bases and J by 3 bases, with 4 bases between. The CDR3 reads CASSLLDTEAFF. CDR3 DNA: TGTGCCAGCAGTTTACTAGACACTGAAGCTTTCTTT.

This clonotype is labeled medium-sized (0.01 to 0.1%). The chain has TRBV6-4 and TRBJ2-3; D might be TRBD2 (5 bases). CDR3 length: 15 residues. The V end lost 4 bases, the J end lost 1 base, and 12 bases lay between the germline ends. Germline V gene lookup returns CDR1 MRHNA and CDR2 SNTAGT. In DNA form, the CDR3 reads TGTGCCAGCAGTGGAACCCCGGAGGGCACAGATACGCAGTATTTT. Translating it yields CASSGTPEGTDTQYF.

The CDR3 is CASSPRPSSSYNEQFF. The CDR3 coding sequence is TGTGCCAGCAGCCCGCGGCCCTCCAGCTCCTACAATGAGCAGTTCTTC. The V and J genes are TRBV13 and TRBJ2-1; D not certain. Trimming pared 5 bases from V and 0 bases from J, leaving 14 bases between. CDR1 is PRHDT and CDR2 is FYEKMQ in the germline V gene (reference sequence). The CDR3 consists of 16 residues.

A word on this clonotype: The CDR3 ends on some other residue instead of the conserved phenylalanine or tryptophan, so this is likely a read error. This chain uses TRBV12-3 or TRBV12-4 with TRBJ1-2; 7 bases are shared with TRBD1. The J segment lost 7 bases and the V segment lost 6 bases, leaving 8 bases of the junction unmatched. The CDR3 totals 13 residues. This chain's CDR3 is CASSQTGTGGYTL. CDR3 in DNA: TGTGCCAGCAGCCAGACAGGGACGGGTGGCTACACCCTC.

The rearrangement links TRBV5-6 to TRBJ2-7, with D maybe TRBD2 (6 bases). The V and J ends lost 1 base and 3 bases respectively, with 14 bases between them. The CDR3 has 15 residues. Germline V gene data show CDR1 as SGHDT and CDR2 as YYEEEE. CDR3 region: CASSLSGVSSYEQYF. The CDR3 coding sequence is TGTGCCAGCAGCTTGTCGGGGGTCAGCAGCTACGAGCAGTACTTC.

This clonotype was seen repeatedly, ten times or more. The genes are TRBV29-1 and TRBJ2-1, with D possibly being TRBD2 (5 bases). CDR1 and CDR2 (germline): SQVTM, ANQGSEA. V was pared by 6 bases and J by 0 bases, with 15 bases between. The CDR3 has 15 residues. The CDR3 reads CSVAELAISYNEQFF. CDR3 coding DNA: TGCAGCGTGGCTGAGCTAGCTATCTCCTACAATGAGCAGTTCTTC.

This clonotype was seen many times. The CDR3 reads CASSSRTGSGNTIYF. CDR3 in DNA: TGTGCCAGCAGTTCCCGGACAGGGTCAGGAAACACCATATATTTT. The chain couples TRBV12-3 or TRBV12-4 to TRBJ1-3, with 8 positions matching TRBD1. V was clipped by 4 bases and J by 4 bases; unmatched bases: 6. This CDR3 has 15 residues.

A few counts support this clonotype. The chain combines TRBV7-9 with TRBJ1-2, with 7 bases aligning to TRBD1. V was clipped by 7 bases and J by 5 bases; unmatched bases: 16. Per the germline V gene, CDR1 is SEHNR and CDR2 is FQNEAQ (reference sequence). The CDR3 extends over 16 amino acids. This CDR3 is CASNLPDMDRLYGYTF. The CDR3 DNA reads TGTGCCAGCAACCTACCCGATATGGACAGGCTTTATGGCTACACCTTC.

This clonotype appeared many times. The chain has TRBV29-1 and TRBJ1-1; D unclear. V was shortened by 7 bases and J by 3 bases, with 15 bases between the two germline ends. Germline V gene lookup returns CDR1 SQVTM and CDR2 ANQGSEA. This CDR3 comprises 13 residues. The chain's CDR3 is CSATPFWDTEAFF. In nucleotides, the CDR3 is TGCAGCGCCACCCCATTTTGGGACACTGAAGCTTTCTTT.

This chain uses TRBV11-2 with TRBJ2-2; D not certain. Germline V gene sequence: CDR1 SGHAT, CDR2 FQNNGV. The V and J ends lost 3 bases and 3 bases respectively, with 8 bases between them. This CDR3 contains 14 residues. As DNA, the CDR3 is TGTGCCAGCAGCTTTAGGAGATACACCGGGGAGCTGTTTTTT. Translation: CASSFRRYTGELFF.

This clonotype was counted ten times or more. This chain connects TRBV5-4 to TRBJ1-2; TRBD1 might be the D (6 bases). V shed 0 bases and J shed 4 bases, with 10 bases lying between them. The CDR3 loop spans 14 amino acids. From germline, CDR1 is SGHNT and CDR2 YYREEE (reference sequence). The CDR3 sequence is CASSLGGQLYGYTF. The CDR3 coding sequence is TGTGCCAGCAGCTTGGGCGGACAGCTCTATGGCTACACCTTC. Looking up the rest from reference TRBV5-4 and TRBJ1-2 gives the full variable domain: ETGVTQSPTHLIKTRGQQVTLRCSSQSGHNTVSWYQQALGQGPQFIFQYYREEENGRGNFPPRFSGLQFPNYSSELNVNALELDDSALYLCASSLGGQLYGYTFGSGTRLTVV.

The J gene is TRBJ1-1, the V gene TRBV9; D remains unclear. Germline CDR1 SGDLS, CDR2 YYNGEE. V was shortened by 0 bases and J by 9 bases, with 15 bases between the two germline ends. This CDR3 contains 14 residues. CDR3 amino acids: CASSVAHQRDKAFF. In DNA, the CDR3 is TGTGCCAGCAGCGTAGCACACCAAAGAGACAAAGCTTTCTTT.

This clonotype came up many times. V usage is TRBV6-5 and J usage is TRBJ1-6; weak D call: TRBD1 (5 bases). This CDR3 comprises 18 residues. V gave up 1 base and J gave up 3 bases, with 16 bases separating them. Germline-derived CDR1 and CDR2 are MNHEY and SVGAGI. CDR3 sequence (DNA): TGTGCCAGCAGTTACTTGGGGGGTGGTACTGTCTATAATTCACCCCTCCACTTT. Amino acid sequence: CASSYLGGGTVYNSPLHF.

This clonotype was seen ten or more times. V is TRBV5-1 and J is TRBJ2-3, with TRBD2 matching 7 bases. The V gene's germline CDR1 is SGHRS and CDR2 YFSETQ. The CDR3 is 15 residues long. V shed 3 bases and J 0 bases; nucleotides not matched to a gene: 4. CDR3 protein: CASSWGTKSTDTQYF. The CDR3, as DNA: TGCGCCAGCAGCTGGGGGACTAAGAGCACAGATACGCAGTATTTT.

This clonotype was detected only a few times. This CDR3 reads CASGFEGGGNTIYF. CDR3 bases: TGTGCTAGTGGTTTTGAGGGGGGTGGAAACACCATATATTTT. This chain connects TRBV12-5 to TRBJ1-3; TRBD1 is a possible D gene (6 bases). This CDR3 has 14 amino acids. V was shortened by 3 bases and J by 3 bases, with 9 bases between the two germline ends. Looked up from germline, CDR1 is LGHNT and CDR2 is FRNRAP.

Many counts were recorded for this clonotype. This chain connects TRBV7-2 to TRBJ1-5, with 7 bases matching TRBD1. The germline gives CDR1 SGHTA, CDR2 FQGNSA. The V segment lost 4 bases and the J segment 0 bases; nucleotides outside the gene matches: 6. This CDR3 has 16 amino acids. CDR3 sequence (DNA): TGTGCCAGCAGCTCAGGACAGGAGGATAGCAATCAGCCCCAGCATTTT. As protein: CASSSGQEDSNQPQHF.

This clonotype appeared many times. This chain links TRBV7-9 with TRBJ2-7; no clear D gene. V was clipped by 0 bases and J by 3 bases, with 12 bases between them. The CDR3 runs 15 residues. The germline gives CDR1 SEHNR, CDR2 FQNEAQ (reference sequence). The DNA of the CDR3 is TGTGCCAGCAGCTTAGCGTTTGCAGAGGTCTACGAGCAGTACTTC. This codes for CASSLAFAEVYEQYF.

This clonotype was counted a few times. V usage is TRBV18 and J usage is TRBJ2-5; D is undetermined. V dropped 0 bases and J dropped 4 bases, with 9 bases sitting between them. The CDR3 length is 14 residues. Per the germline V gene, CDR1 is KGHSH and CDR2 is LQKENI. CDR3 in DNA: TGTGCCAGCTCACCACCGGGGAACCCAGAGACCCAGTACTTC. It yields the protein CASSPPGNPETQYF.

This clonotype was seen a few times. This chain links TRBV2 with TRBJ1-5; D uncertain. Deletions cut 6 bases from V and 3 bases from J, with 9 bases between. This CDR3 is built from 13 residues. Germline V gene data show CDR1 as SNHLY and CDR2 as FYNNEI. CDR3: CASRDGFNQPQHF. The CDR3 region has the DNA TGTGCCAGCAGGGACGGCTTCAATCAGCCCCAGCATTTT.

This clonotype was observed a few times. The rearrangement uses TRBV30 and TRBJ2-3, with 9 nucleotides matching TRBD1. The CDR3 is made up of 16 amino acids. Germline CDR1 is GTSNPN and CDR2 is SVGIG (reference sequence). V shed 4 bases and J 4 bases; nucleotides not matched to a gene: 12. Here the CDR3 reads CAWKIDRGIGADTQYF. DNA for the CDR3: TGTGCCTGGAAAATCGACAGGGGGATTGGCGCAGATACGCAGTATTTT.

This sequence joins TRBV25-1 and TRBJ1-3; no clear D. This CDR3 spans 14 amino acids. The ends were cut back, 4 bases at V and 1 base at J, with 8 bases in the middle. In germline, CDR1 is MGHDK, CDR2 SYGVNS. Here the CDR3 reads CASSGTASGNTIYF. CDR3 bases: TGTGCCAGCAGTGGGACTGCATCTGGAAACACCATATATTTT.

This clonotype was seen repeatedly, ten times or more. The chain joins TRBV2 to TRBJ2-3, with unresolved D. Trimming left V 3 bases short and J 2 bases short, with 15 bases between. Germline-derived CDR1 and CDR2 are SNHLY and FYNNEI. This CDR3 spans 16 amino acids. The CDR3 here is CASSEAEMGFTDTQYF. The CDR3 DNA is TGTGCCAGCAGTGAGGCCGAGATGGGCTTCACAGATACGCAGTATTTT.

There are many counts of this clonotype. The rearrangement joins TRBV5-1 to TRBJ1-4, with a weak D call TRBD1 (5 bases). This CDR3 is built from 16 residues. CDR1 is SGHRS and CDR2 is YFSETQ in the germline V gene. V gave up 0 bases and J gave up 0 bases, with 9 bases separating them. This CDR3 reads CASSLGGSSTNEKLFF. The CDR3 nucleotides are TGCGCCAGCAGCTTGGGGGGCAGCTCAACTAATGAAAAACTGTTTTTT.

The chain joins TRBV6-5 to TRBJ1-1; D gene unclear. Germline-derived CDR1 and CDR2 are MNHEY and SVGAGI. V was shortened by 0 bases and J by 5 bases, with 7 bases between the two germline ends. This CDR3 region has 13 residues. The chain's CDR3 is CASSYSWGTEAFF. CDR3 nucleotide sequence: TGTGCCAGCAGTTACTCGTGGGGAACTGAAGCTTTCTTT.

The V and J genes are TRBV30 and TRBJ2-7, with TRBD1 identical over 9 bases. The V and J ends lost 4 bases and 4 bases, in that order; junction bases with no gene match: 8. Germline-derived CDR1 and CDR2 are GTSNPN and SVGIG (reference sequence). The CDR3 loop spans 14 amino acids. DNA for the CDR3: TGTGCCTGGAACGGACAGGGGAAAAGTTACGAGCAGTACTTC. Translation gives CAWNGQGKSYEQYF. Full variable domain (outside the CDR3, taken from reference TRBV30 and TRBJ2-7): SQTIHQWPATLVQPVGSPLSLECTVEGTSNPNLYWYRQAAGRGLQLLFYSVGIGQISSEVPQNLSASRPQDRQFILSSKKLLLSDSGFYLCAWNGQGKSYEQYFGPGTRLTVT.